Below, 5 T cell receptor beta chains from the same sample are listed, as sequenced in a study of shared clonotypes between healthy human individuals. Clones were sequenced by immunoSEQ multiplex PCR, and TCRdb holds only the in-frame ones, with some missing. The sample contains under 1 million clones, 90% to 95% of which appear only once. Naive-designated CD8 cells lacked CD45RO, were positively enriched for CCR7, and omitted terminally differentiated effector memory CD45RA+ cells. The sequencing sample was made of naive CD8+ T cells sorted from blood. Receptors were obtained from a man aged 30 to 39 in good health.

This clone was detected only a few times. The V call is TRBV29-1, the J call TRBJ1-2; D gene ambiguous. The germline gives CDR1 SQVTM, CDR2 ANQGSEA. Trimming took 3 bases from V and 2 from J, leaving 7 bases between them. The CDR3 has 12 residues. As DNA, the CDR3 is TGCAGCGTTGAGATAAGAAACTATGGCTACACCTTC. This gives the protein CSVEIRNYGYTF.

The chain uses TRBV5-4 and TRBJ2-5, with 7 bases aligning to TRBD2. This CDR3 is built from 15 residues. Trimming took 0 bases from V and 2 from J; bases not matched to a gene: 4. In germline, CDR1 is SGHNT, CDR2 YYREEE (reference sequence). CDR3 protein: CASSLVGGLQETQYF. The DNA of the CDR3 is TGTGCCAGCAGCTTGGTGGGAGGGCTTCAAGAGACCCAGTACTTC.

The chain carries TRBV7-9 and TRBJ1-1; a weak D match, TRBD1 (5 bases). CDR1 and CDR2 (germline): SEHNR, FQNEAQ (reference sequence). The V and J ends lost 6 bases and 4 bases respectively, with 15 bases between them. This CDR3 has 14 residues. The CDR3 nucleotides are TGTGCCAGCAGAGACGGGGGAGGGTTCACTGAAGCTTTCTTT. Translation: CASRDGGGFTEAFF. Looking up the rest from reference TRBV7-9 and TRBJ1-1 gives the full variable domain: DTGVSQNPRHKITKRGQNVTFRCDPISEHNRLYWYRQTLGQGPEFLTYFQNEAQLEKSRLLSDRFSAERPKGSFSTLEIQRTEQGDSAMYLCASRDGGGFTEAFFGQGTRLTVV.

This clone was seen more than once but under ten times. The rearrangement links TRBV27 to TRBJ2-7; tentative D call: TRBD1 (6 bases). The CDR3 length is 14 residues. Trimming stripped 4 bases from V and 0 bases from J, with 10 bases between. The germline V gene encodes CDR1 MNHEY and CDR2 SMNVEV (reference sequence). CDR3 sequence reads: CASSSRDTSYEQYF. CDR3 DNA: TGTGCCAGCAGTTCCCGGGACACCTCCTACGAGCAGTACTTC.

The chain couples TRBV19 to TRBJ2-3; 12 bases are a match to TRBD2. CDR1 and CDR2 (germline): LNHDA, SQIVND (reference sequence). This CDR3 is 18 amino acids long. Germline trimming cut 3 bases from V and 4 bases from J; bases unmatched to any gene: 11. CDR3 DNA sequence: TGTGCCAGTAGTATGGGGCTAGCGGGAGGGCCTATTCCAGATACGCAGTATTTT. Protein product: CASSMGLAGGPIPDTQYF.